This T cell receptor beta chain was captured in a study of T cells after posttransplantation cyclophosphamide. The CDR3 sequence is 13 residues long. Germline V lookup: CDR1 MNHEY, CDR2 SMNVEV (reference sequence). Deletions cut 6 bases from V and 2 bases from J, with 10 bases between. The repertoire was sequenced with immunoSEQ multiplex PCR; TCRdb's copy has only in-frame clones and lacks some. The sample carries over a thousand clones, approximately 97% recorded once. Sequencing was done on a sample of naive CD8+ T cells sorted from PBMCs. V is TRBV27 and J is TRBJ1-2; D perhaps matches TRBD1 (6 bases). The clonotype originates from a woman aged 60 to 75 in good health, CMV-negative, and a related stem cell transplant donor. CDR3: CASSQGQNYGYTF. CDR3 DNA sequence: TGTGCCAGCAGCCAAGGACAGAACTATGGCTACACCTTC.